This TCR beta chain was recovered during a study of immune characterization of retroperitoneal liposarcoma. This clonotype ranks as medium-sized. This CDR3 has 12 residues. V lost 6 bases and J lost 4, with 7 bases in between. TCRdb called the PCR reads again in MiXCR, with one record for every CDR3 protein. The profile covers about 3,000 distinct CDR3 sequences, with around 40% appearing a single time and about half taken by the ten largest. The sequence was collected from a male donor with retroperitoneal liposarcoma. The genes are TRBV12-3 or TRBV12-4 and TRBJ1-3, with unresolved D. Sequencing input: tumor tissue. The CDR3 sequence is CASRGEGNTIYF. For the CDR3, the DNA is TGTGCCAGCAGGGGTGAGGGAAACACCATATATTTT.